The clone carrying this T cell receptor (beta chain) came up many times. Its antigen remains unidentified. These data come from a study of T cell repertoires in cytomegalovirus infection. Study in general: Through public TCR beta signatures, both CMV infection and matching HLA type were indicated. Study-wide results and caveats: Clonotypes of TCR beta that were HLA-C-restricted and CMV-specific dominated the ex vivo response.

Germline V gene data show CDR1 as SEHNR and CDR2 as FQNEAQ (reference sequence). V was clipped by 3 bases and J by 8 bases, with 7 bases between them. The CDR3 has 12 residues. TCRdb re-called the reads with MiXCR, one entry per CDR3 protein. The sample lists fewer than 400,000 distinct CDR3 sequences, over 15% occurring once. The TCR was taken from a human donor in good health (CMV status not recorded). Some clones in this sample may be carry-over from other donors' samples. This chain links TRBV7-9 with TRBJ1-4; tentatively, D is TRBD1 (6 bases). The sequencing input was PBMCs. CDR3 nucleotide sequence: TGTGCCAGCAGCTTTGGGACAGAAAAACTGTTTTTT. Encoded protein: CASSFGTEKLFF. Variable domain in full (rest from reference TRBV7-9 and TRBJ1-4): DTGVSQNPRHKITKRGQNVTFRCDPISEHNRLYWYRQTLGQGPEFLTYFQNEAQLEKSRLLSDRFSAERPKGSFSTLEIQRTEQGDSAMYLCASSFGTEKLFFGSGTQLSVL.